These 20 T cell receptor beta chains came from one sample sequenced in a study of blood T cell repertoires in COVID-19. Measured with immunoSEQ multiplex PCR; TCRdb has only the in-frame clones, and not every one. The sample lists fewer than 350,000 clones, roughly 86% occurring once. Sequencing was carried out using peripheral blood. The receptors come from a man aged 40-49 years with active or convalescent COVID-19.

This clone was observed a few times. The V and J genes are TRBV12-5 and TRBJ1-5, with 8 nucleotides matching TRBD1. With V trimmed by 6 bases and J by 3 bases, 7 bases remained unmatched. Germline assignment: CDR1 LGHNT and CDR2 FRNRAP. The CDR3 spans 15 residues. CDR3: CASGPGTGFNQPQHF. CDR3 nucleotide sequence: TGTGCTAGTGGACCCGGGACAGGCTTCAATCAGCCCCAGCATTTT.

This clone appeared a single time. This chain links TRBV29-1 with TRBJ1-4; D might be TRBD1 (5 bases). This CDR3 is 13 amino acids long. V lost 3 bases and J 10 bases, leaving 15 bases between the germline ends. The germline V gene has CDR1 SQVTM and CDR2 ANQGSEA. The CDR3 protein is CSVERAMGGKLFF. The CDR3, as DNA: TGCAGCGTTGAGCGGGCCATGGGGGGAAAACTGTTTTTT. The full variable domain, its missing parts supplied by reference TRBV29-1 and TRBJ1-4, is SAVISQKPSRDICQRGTSLTIQCQVDSQVTMMFWYRQQPGQSLTLIATANQGSEATYESGFVIDKFPISRPNLTFSTLTVSNMSPEDSSIYLCSVERAMGGKLFFGSGTQLSVL.

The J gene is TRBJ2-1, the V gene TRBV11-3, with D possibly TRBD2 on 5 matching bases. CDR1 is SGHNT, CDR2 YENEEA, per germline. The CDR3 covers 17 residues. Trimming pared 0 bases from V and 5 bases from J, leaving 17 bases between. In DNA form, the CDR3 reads TGTGCCAGCAGCTTAGACACCCTACTAGAAACCCACAATGAGCAGTTCTTC. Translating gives CASSLDTLLETHNEQFF.

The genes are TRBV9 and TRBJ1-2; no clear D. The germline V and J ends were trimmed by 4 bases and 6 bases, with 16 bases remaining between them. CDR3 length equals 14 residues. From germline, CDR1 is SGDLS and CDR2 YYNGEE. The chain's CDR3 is CASSSRPGYDGYTF. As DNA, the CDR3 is TGTGCCAGCAGCTCTCGCCCCGGGTATGATGGCTACACCTTC. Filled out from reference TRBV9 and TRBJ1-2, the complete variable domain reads DSGVTQTPKHLITATGQRVTLRCSPRSGDLSVYWYQQSLDQGLQFLIQYYNGEERAKGNILERFSAQQFPDLHSELNLSSLELGDSALYFCASSSRPGYDGYTFGSGTRLTVV.

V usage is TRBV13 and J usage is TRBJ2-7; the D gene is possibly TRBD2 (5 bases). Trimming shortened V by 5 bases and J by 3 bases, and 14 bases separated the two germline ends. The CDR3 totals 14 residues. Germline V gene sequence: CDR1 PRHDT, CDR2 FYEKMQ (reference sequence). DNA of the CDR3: TGTGCCAGCAGCGCCGGCTTCGAGGGCTACGAGCAGTACTTC. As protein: CASSAGFEGYEQYF.

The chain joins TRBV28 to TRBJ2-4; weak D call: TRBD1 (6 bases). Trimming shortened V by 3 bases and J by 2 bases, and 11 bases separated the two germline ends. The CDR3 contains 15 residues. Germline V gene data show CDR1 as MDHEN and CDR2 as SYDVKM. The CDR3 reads CASSLAGATKNIQYF. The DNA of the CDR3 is TGTGCCAGCAGTTTGGCAGGGGCTACCAAAAACATTCAGTACTTC.

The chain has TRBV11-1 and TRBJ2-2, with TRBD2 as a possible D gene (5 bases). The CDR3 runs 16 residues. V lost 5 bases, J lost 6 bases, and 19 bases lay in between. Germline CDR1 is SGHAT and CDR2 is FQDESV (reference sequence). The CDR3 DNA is TGTGCCAGCAGCCTCGGAGGAGAAACTCCGGCCGGGGAGCTGTTTTTT. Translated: CASSLGGETPAGELFF.

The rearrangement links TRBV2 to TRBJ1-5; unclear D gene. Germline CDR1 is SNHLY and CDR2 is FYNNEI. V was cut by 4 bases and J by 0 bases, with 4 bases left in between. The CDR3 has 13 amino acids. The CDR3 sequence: CASSADSNQPQHF. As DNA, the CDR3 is TGTGCCAGCAGTGCAGATAGCAATCAGCCCCAGCATTTT.

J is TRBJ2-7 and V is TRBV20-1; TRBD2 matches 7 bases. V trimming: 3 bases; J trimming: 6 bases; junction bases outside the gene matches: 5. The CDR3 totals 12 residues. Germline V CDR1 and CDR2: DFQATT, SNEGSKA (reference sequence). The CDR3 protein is CSASDGRPEQYF. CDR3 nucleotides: TGCAGTGCTAGTGACGGGAGGCCCGAGCAGTACTTC.

CDR3 in amino acids: CASSRHHIQNTGELFF. DNA for the CDR3: TGCGCCAGCAGCCGTCACCACATACAGAACACCGGGGAGCTGTTTTTT. The rearrangement joins TRBV10-2 to TRBJ2-2; no definite D call. V was pared by 6 bases and J by 1 base, with 15 bases between. CDR3 size: 16 residues. Germline CDR1 WSHSY, CDR2 SAAADI.

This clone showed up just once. The CDR3 reads CASTPPTGVNTEAFF. DNA of the CDR3: TGTGCCAGCACCCCACCGACAGGGGTGAACACTGAAGCTTTCTTT. The chain is built from TRBV7-9 and TRBJ1-1; 8 bases match TRBD1. The CDR3 runs 15 residues. V lost 7 bases to trimming and J lost 0 bases; unmatched junction nucleotides: 7. In germline, CDR1 is SEHNR, CDR2 FQNEAQ (reference sequence).

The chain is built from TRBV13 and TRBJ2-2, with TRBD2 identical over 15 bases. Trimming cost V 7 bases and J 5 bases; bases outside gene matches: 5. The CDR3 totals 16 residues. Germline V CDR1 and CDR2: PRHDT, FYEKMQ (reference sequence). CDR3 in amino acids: CASKSGLAGGTGELFF. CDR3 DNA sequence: TGTGCCAGCAAGAGCGGACTAGCGGGAGGGACCGGGGAGCTGTTTTTT.

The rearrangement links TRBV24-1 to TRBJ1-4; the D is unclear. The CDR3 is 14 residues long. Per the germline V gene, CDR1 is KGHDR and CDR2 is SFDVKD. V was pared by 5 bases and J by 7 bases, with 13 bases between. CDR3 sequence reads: CATSAYGDGEKLFF. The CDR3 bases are TGTGCCACCAGTGCATACGGAGATGGTGAAAAACTGTTTTTT.

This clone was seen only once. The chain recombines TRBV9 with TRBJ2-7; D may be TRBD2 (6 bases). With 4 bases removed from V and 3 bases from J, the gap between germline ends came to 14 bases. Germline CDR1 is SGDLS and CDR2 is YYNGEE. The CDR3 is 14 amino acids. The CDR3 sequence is CASSTSGEGYEQYF. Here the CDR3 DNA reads TGTGCCAGCAGCACTTCGGGAGAAGGCTACGAGCAGTACTTC.

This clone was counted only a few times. Here the CDR3 reads CASSVLTSGNTGELFF. The CDR3, as DNA: TGTGCCAGCAGCGTCCTGACTAGCGGGAACACCGGGGAGCTGTTTTTT. V and J are TRBV7-3 and TRBJ2-2; 9 nucleotides agree with TRBD2. Germline CDR1 and CDR2: SGHTA and FQGTGA. The CDR3 loop spans 16 amino acids. V lost 5 bases and J lost 1; bases outside the gene matches: 5.

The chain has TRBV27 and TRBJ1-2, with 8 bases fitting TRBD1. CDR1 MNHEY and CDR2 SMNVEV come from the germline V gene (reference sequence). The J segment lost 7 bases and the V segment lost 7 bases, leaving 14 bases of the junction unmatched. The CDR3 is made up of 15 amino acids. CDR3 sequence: CASKLTGGNNRGYTF. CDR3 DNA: TGTGCCAGCAAGCTAACAGGGGGTAATAATCGTGGCTACACCTTC.

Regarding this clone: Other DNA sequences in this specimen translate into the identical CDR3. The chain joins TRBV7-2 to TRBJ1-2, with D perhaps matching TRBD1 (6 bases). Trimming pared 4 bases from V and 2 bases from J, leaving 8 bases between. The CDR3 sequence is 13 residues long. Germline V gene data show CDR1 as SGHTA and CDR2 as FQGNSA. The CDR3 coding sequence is TGTGCCAGCAGCTCCGGACAGAACTATGGCTACACCTTC. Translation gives CASSSGQNYGYTF.

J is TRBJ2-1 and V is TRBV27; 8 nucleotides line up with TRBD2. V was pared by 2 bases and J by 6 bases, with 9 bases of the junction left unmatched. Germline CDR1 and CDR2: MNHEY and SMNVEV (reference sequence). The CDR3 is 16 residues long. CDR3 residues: CASSLPPGLDSNEQFF. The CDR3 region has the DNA TGTGCCAGCAGTTTACCGCCGGGACTAGACAGCAATGAGCAGTTCTTC.

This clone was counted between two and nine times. CDR3 sequence reads: CASSLDGQVPNYEQYF. The CDR3 nucleotides read TGCGCCAGCAGCTTGGACGGACAGGTTCCAAACTACGAGCAGTACTTC. The chain combines TRBV5-1 with TRBJ2-7; TRBD1 aligns across 7 bases. CDR1 and CDR2 from the germline V gene are SGHRS and YFSETQ. The V segment lost 0 bases and the J segment 3 bases; nucleotides outside the gene matches: 9. CDR3 length equals 16 residues.

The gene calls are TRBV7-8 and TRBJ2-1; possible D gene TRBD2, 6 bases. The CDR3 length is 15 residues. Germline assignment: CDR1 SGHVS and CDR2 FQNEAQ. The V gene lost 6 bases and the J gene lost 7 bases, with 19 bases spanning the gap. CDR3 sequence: CASSPGWGGMNEQFF. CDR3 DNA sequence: TGTGCCAGCAGTCCCGGGTGGGGCGGGATGAATGAGCAGTTCTTC.